These 8 T cell receptor beta chains were sequenced from one sample in a study of vaccination and CD4 T cells after COVID-19. Their recognized antigens are unknown. Sequencing of cultured CD4+ T cell DNA used the Oncomine TCR Beta short-read assay. One entry per CDR3 protein results from TCRdb running MiXCR on the PCR reads. The sample includes 20,000 to 30,000 distinct CDR3 sequences, 64% of them seen just once. Treatment noted: approximately nine-day PBMC culture with coronavirus spike peptide pools or control peptides (ViraFEST assay). Sequencing was carried out using CD4+ T cells from blood, cultured in vitro. These receptors all come from a human donor who had recovered from COVID-19.

This chain links TRBV28 with TRBJ1-6, with a weak D call TRBD1 (5 bases). V lost 5 bases and J 6 bases, leaving 17 bases between the germline ends. The germline CDR1 and CDR2 sequences are MDHEN and SYDVKM. This CDR3 spans 16 amino acids. The CDR3 nucleotides read TGTGCCAGCAGTCAACCCCGGGCAGGGCCTAATTCACCCCTCCACTTT. Its translation is CASSQPRAGPNSPLHF.

The table lists this clonotype with a few counts. This rearrangement joins TRBV20-1 to TRBJ1-5; weak D call: TRBD1 (5 bases). The CDR3 extends over 14 amino acids. Germline lookup yields CDR1 DFQATT and CDR2 SNEGSKA (reference sequence). Trimming cost V 6 bases and J 6 bases, with 18 bases left between them. The CDR3 protein is CSAGRSVPGQPQHF. The CDR3 region has the DNA TGCAGTGCGGGGCGGTCCGTCCCGGGTCAGCCCCAGCATTTT.

The genes are TRBV28 and TRBJ1-5, with 9 bases lining up with TRBD1. The CDR3 covers 16 residues. Germline CDR1 is MDHEN and CDR2 is SYDVKM. Trimming took 6 bases from V and 4 from J; bases not matched to a gene: 10. CDR3 sequence (DNA): TGTGCCAGCAGGCACACCGGGACAGGGCCTAATCAGCCCCAGCATTTT. Translating it yields CASRHTGTGPNQPQHF.

This clonotype was found a few times. The chain recombines TRBV7-2 with TRBJ1-1, with D perhaps TRBD1 (5 bases). Germline V gene lookup returns CDR1 SGHTA and CDR2 FQGNSA. Trimming pared 5 bases from V and 2 bases from J, leaving 12 bases between. CDR3 length equals 14 residues. The CDR3 nucleotides are TGTGCCAGCAGCGACAGAGGAGATAACACTGAAGCTTTCTTT. Encoded protein: CASSDRGDNTEAFF.

The chain couples TRBV6-2 or TRBV6-3 to TRBJ2-3; D is possibly TRBD1 (7 bases). This CDR3 is 16 amino acids long. The V gene lost 7 bases and the J gene lost 2 bases, with 19 bases spanning the gap. CDR1 is MNHEY, CDR2 SVGEGT, per germline. The CDR3 DNA reads TGTGCCAGCACCAAGGGGGCGGGATTGTTCACAGATACGCAGTATTTT. This encodes CASTKGAGLFTDTQYF.

This chain uses TRBV19 with TRBJ1-2; D is ambiguous. Germline V gene sequence: CDR1 LNHDA, CDR2 SQIVND (reference sequence). Trimming cost V 6 bases and J 6 bases, with 11 bases left between them. There are 12 residues in the CDR3. DNA of the CDR3: TGTGCCAGTAGCCGGACCTTACATGGCTACACCTTC. This translates into CASSRTLHGYTF. Complete variable domain (other parts from reference TRBV19 and TRBJ1-2): DGGITQSPKYLFRKEGQNVTLSCEQNLNHDAMYWYRQDPGQGLRLIYYSQIVNDFQKGDIAEGYSVSREKKESFPLTVTSAQKNPTAFYLCASSRTLHGYTFGSGTRLTVV.

The gene calls are TRBV7-9 and TRBJ1-1, with D perhaps TRBD1 (5 bases). CDR3 length equals 14 residues. Trimming shortened V by 4 bases and J by 5 bases, and 14 bases separated the two germline ends. Per the germline V gene, CDR1 is SEHNR and CDR2 is FQNEAQ (reference sequence). The DNA for the CDR3 is TGTGCCAGCAGCTCGTGGGGACGTCTGACTGAAGCTTTCTTT. Its translation: CASSSWGRLTEAFF. The variable domain in full, with the rest retrieved from reference TRBV7-9 and TRBJ1-1, is DTGVSQNPRHKITKRGQNVTFRCDPISEHNRLYWYRQTLGQGPEFLTYFQNEAQLEKSRLLSDRFSAERPKGSFSTLEIQRTEQGDSAMYLCASSSWGRLTEAFFGQGTRLTVV.

The chain links TRBV12-3 or TRBV12-4 to TRBJ2-2; unclear D gene. Trimming pared 7 bases from V and 6 bases from J, leaving 18 bases between. The CDR3 consists of 15 residues. The CDR3 region is CASTSRVVRAGELFF. Written as DNA, the CDR3 is TGTGCCAGCACCTCACGGGTGGTCCGAGCCGGGGAGCTGTTTTTT.